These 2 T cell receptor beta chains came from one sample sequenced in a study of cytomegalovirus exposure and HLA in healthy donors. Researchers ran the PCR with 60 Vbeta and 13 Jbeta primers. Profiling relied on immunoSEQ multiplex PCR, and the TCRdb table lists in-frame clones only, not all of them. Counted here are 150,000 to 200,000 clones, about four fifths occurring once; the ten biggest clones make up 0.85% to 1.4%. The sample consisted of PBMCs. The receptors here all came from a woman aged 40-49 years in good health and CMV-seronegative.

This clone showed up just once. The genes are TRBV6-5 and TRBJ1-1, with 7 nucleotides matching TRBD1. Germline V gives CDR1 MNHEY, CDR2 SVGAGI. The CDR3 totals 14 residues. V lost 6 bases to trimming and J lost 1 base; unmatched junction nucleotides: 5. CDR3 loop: CASRRGTANTEAFF. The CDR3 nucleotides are TGTGCCAGCAGAAGGGGGACAGCGAACACTGAAGCTTTCTTT.

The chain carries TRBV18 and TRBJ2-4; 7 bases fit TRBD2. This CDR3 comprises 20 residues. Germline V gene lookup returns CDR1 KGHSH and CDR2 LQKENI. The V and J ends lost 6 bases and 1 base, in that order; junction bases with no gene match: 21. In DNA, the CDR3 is TGTGCCAGCTCCACAGTGTCGGTGGGAGGGGCCCGTCTCGCCAAAAACATTCAGTACTTC. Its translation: CASSTVSVGGARLAKNIQYF.